These 8 T cell receptor beta chains originate from one sample sequenced in a study of T cell repertoires in cytomegalovirus infection. TCRdb reanalysed the reads using MiXCR and keeps one entry per CDR3 protein. The data show around 530,000 distinct CDR3 sequences, approximately 16% seen once. Sequencing used CD8+ T cells from PBMCs. These receptors were obtained from a human donor in good health (CMV status not recorded). Some clones in this sample may be carry-over from other donors' samples.

This clonotype was seen ten or more times. The rearrangement joins TRBV6-1 to TRBJ2-7; 12 bases are shared with TRBD1. J was trimmed by 4 bases and V by 9 bases; bases with no gene match: 4. The CDR3 runs 13 residues. The germline V gene encodes CDR1 MNHNS and CDR2 SASEGT. The CDR3 coding sequence is TGTGCCAGTCGGGACAGGGGGCCTTACGAGCAGTACTTC. Amino acids: CASRDRGPYEQYF.

The V gene is TRBV4-2, the J gene TRBJ1-2; TRBD1 aligns across 7 bases. Germline V CDR1 and CDR2: LGHNA, YNFKEQ. With 0 bases clipped from V and 5 bases from J, the junction kept 6 bases outside the gene matches. The CDR3 consists of 15 residues. The CDR3 DNA reads TGTGCCAGCAGCCAAGACCTAGGACAGGAGTATGGCTACACCTTC. Residues: CASSQDLGQEYGYTF.

This clonotype was observed a few times. This rearrangement joins TRBV5-5 to TRBJ1-5, with a tentative D call TRBD1 (6 bases). The ends were cut back, 4 bases at V and 5 bases at J, with 16 bases in the middle. The CDR3 is 15 residues long. Per germline, CDR1 SGHKS and CDR2 YYEKEE (reference sequence). The CDR3: CASSPSGTLYQPQHF. The CDR3 region has the DNA TGTGCCAGCAGCCCGTCGGGGACACTTTATCAGCCCCAGCATTTT.

The V and J genes are TRBV14 and TRBJ2-1; TRBD2 agrees at 7 bases. J lost 12 bases, V lost 3 bases, and 17 bases had no gene match. The germline V gene encodes CDR1 SGHDN and CDR2 FVKESK. The CDR3 is 16 residues long. In DNA, the CDR3 is TGTGCCAGCAGCCATCACCGGGACGGACTTCCGGGGGGGCAGTTCTTC. Protein sequence: CASSHHRDGLPGGQFF.

This clonotype was counted between two and nine times. This sequence joins TRBV10-3 and TRBJ2-2, with no clear D. Germline V gene sequence: CDR1 ENHRY, CDR2 SYGVKD. CDR3 length equals 12 residues. The V gene lost 8 bases and the J gene lost 3 bases, with 7 bases spanning the gap. As DNA, the CDR3 is TGTGCCATCGCCGTGCACACCGGGGAGCTGTTTTTT. Protein product: CAIAVHTGELFF.

In its sample, this clonotype was seen many times. The gene calls are TRBV7-9 and TRBJ2-2; no clear D. The CDR3 runs 15 residues. Germline V lookup: CDR1 SEHNR, CDR2 FQNEAQ (reference sequence). Trimming stripped 2 bases from V and 1 base from J, with 8 bases between. CDR3 protein: CASSLTALNTGELFF. CDR3 nucleotides: TGTGCCAGCAGCTTAACAGCTTTGAACACCGGGGAGCTGTTTTTT. Full variable domain (outside the CDR3, taken from reference TRBV7-9 and TRBJ2-2): DTGVSQNPRHKITKRGQNVTFRCDPISEHNRLYWYRQTLGQGPEFLTYFQNEAQLEKSRLLSDRFSAERPKGSFSTLEIQRTEQGDSAMYLCASSLTALNTGELFFGEGSRLTVL.

This clonotype was observed many times. The chain couples TRBV6-5 to TRBJ2-7; 8 positions agree with TRBD1. J was trimmed by 3 bases and V by 5 bases; bases with no gene match: 12. This CDR3 region has 16 residues. Germline V lookup: CDR1 MNHEY, CDR2 SVGAGI. In nucleotides, the CDR3 is TGTGCCAGCAGTCCCCTCTCCGAGACAGGGGTCTACGAGCAGTACTTC. This encodes CASSPLSETGVYEQYF.

Many counts were recorded for this clonotype. The genes are TRBV19 and TRBJ1-1; tentative D call: TRBD1 (6 bases). Germline values: CDR1 LNHDA, CDR2 SQIVND (reference sequence). The CDR3 is 18 amino acids. The V and J ends lost 1 base and 1 base respectively, with 19 bases between them. CDR3: CASSIAEGTGRRNTEAFF. CDR3 DNA sequence: TGTGCCAGTAGTATAGCGGAGGGAACAGGGAGGCGGAACACTGAAGCTTTCTTT. Based on the CDR3 plus reference TRBV19 and TRBJ1-1, the full variable domain is DGGITQSPKYLFRKEGQNVTLSCEQNLNHDAMYWYRQDPGQGLRLIYYSQIVNDFQKGDIAEGYSVSREKKESFPLTVTSAQKNPTAFYLCASSIAEGTGRRNTEAFFGQGTRLTVV.